These 6 T cell receptor beta chains were sequenced from one sample in a study of tissue T cells after allogeneic stem cell transplantation. Here immunoSEQ multiplex PCR was the method, and the copy in TCRdb shows in-frame clones only, minus some. This table has approximately 20,000 clones, about 70% appearing once. The sequencing input was blood. These receptors were collected from a female BALB/c mouse in good health. MHC haplotype of the mouse line: H2-d.

Regarding this clone: Germline and genes: mouse. The CDR3 end is not reached by the read, which stops 1 residue before it; the germline J gene fills it in. V and J are TRBV19 and TRBJ2-4; D possibly corresponds to TRBD1 (6 bases). Trimming took 1 base from V and 8 from J, leaving 14 bases between them. This CDR3 region has 14 residues. CDR1 is FNHDT and CDR2 is SITEND in the germline V gene (reference sequence). The DNA read from the CDR3 is TGTGCCAGCAGTATACCCAACAGGGCGGCCACCTTGTAC. Its translation: CASSIPNRAATLY. The whole CDR3 sequence is CASSIPNRAATLYF.

To note about this clone: Gene names are mouse gene names. The sequence runs out 1 residue before the end of the CDR3; the remainder is reconstructed from the germline J gene. V is TRBV13-2 and J is TRBJ1-1; D not certain. The germline gives CDR1 NNHNN, CDR2 SYGAGS (reference sequence). The CDR3 length is 9 residues. V was pared by 0 bases and J by 9 bases, with 0 bases between. The CDR3 protein is CASGDEVFF. Partial CDR3 DNA: TGTGCCAGCGGTGATGAAGTCTTC.

Concerning this clone itself: Gene names are the mouse ones. The observed sequence ends 1 residue before the CDR3 terminus, with the missing tail filled in from the germline J gene. The chain has TRBV5 and TRBJ2-1; TRBD2 aligns across 9 bases. CDR3 length: 15 residues. After removal of 0 bases from V and 4 bases from J, the junction contained 1 base not matched to a gene. CDR1 and CDR2 from the germline V gene are LGHNA and YNLKQL (reference sequence). This CDR3 reads CASSQDWGGYAEQFF. CDR3 DNA, as far as it was read: TGTGCCAGCAGCCAAGACTGGGGGGGATATGCTGAGCAGTTC.

On this clone: Any gene name here is a mouse gene name. The observed sequence ends 1 residue before the CDR3 terminus, with the missing tail filled in from the germline J gene. The chain recombines TRBV2 with TRBJ2-3, with D possibly TRBD2 on 5 matching bases. The CDR3 sequence is 14 residues long. V was pared by 4 bases and J by 0 bases, with 8 bases between. Germline V CDR1 and CDR2: LGHNA, YSYQKL. CDR3: CASSPGRSAETLYF. The DNA read from the CDR3 is TGTGCCAGCAGCCCTGGGCGTAGTGCAGAAACGCTGTAT.

As concerns this clone: Genes and germline are mouse. The read halts 1 residue ahead of the CDR3 end, with the missing end drawn from the germline J gene. The V gene is TRBV31, the J gene TRBJ2-3; no firm D call. Between the trimmed V and J ends, which lost 0 bases and 0 bases, there was a span of 4 bases. Germline-derived CDR1 and CDR2 are GKSSPN and SITVG. There are 13 residues in the CDR3. CDR3 loop: CAWSLHSAETLYF. The covered CDR3 bases are TGTGCCTGGAGTCTACACAGTGCAGAAACGCTGTAT.

On this clone: Genes here carry mouse names. The DNA ends 1 residue before the CDR3 does, and the rest of the CDR3 is filled in from the germline J gene. The rearrangement uses TRBV5 and TRBJ2-5; D unresolved. This CDR3 spans 13 amino acids. CDR1 is LGHNA and CDR2 is YNLKQL in the germline V gene (reference sequence). Trimming left V 1 base short and J 4 bases short, with 6 bases between. The CDR3 sequence is CASSQGGKDTQYF. CDR3 DNA (partial): TGTGCCAGCAGCCAAGGTGGGAAAGACACCCAGTAC.